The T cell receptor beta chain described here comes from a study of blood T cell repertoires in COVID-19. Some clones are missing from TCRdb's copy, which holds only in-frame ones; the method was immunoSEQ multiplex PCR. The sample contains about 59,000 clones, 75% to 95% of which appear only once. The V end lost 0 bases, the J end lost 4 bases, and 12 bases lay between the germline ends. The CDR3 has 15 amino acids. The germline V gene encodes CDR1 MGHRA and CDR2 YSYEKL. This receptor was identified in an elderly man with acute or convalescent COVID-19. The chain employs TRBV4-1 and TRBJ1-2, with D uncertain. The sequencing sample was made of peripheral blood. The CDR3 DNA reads TGCGCCAGCAGCCAAGATATTGGCATCCCCTATGGCTACACCTTC. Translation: CASSQDIGIPYGYTF.